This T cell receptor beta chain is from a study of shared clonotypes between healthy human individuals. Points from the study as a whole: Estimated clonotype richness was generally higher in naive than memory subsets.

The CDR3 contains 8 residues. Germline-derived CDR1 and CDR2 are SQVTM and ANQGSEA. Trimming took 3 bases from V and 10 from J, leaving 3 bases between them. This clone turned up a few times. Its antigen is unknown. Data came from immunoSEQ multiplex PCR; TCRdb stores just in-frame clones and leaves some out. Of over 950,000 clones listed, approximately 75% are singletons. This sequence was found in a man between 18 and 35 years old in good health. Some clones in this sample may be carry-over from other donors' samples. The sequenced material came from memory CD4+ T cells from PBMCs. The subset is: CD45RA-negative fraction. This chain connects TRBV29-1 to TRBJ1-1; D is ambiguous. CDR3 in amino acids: CSVDTAFF. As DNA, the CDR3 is TGCAGCGTTGACACAGCTTTCTTT.